This TCR beta chain originates from a study of T-cell memory formation after mild COVID-19. TCR alpha and TCR beta cDNA libraries with sample barcodes and UMIs came from 5'RACE using constant-segment primers. TCRdb analysed the 5' RACE reads with MiXCR anew, one entry per CDR3 protein. The sample includes 250,000 to 300,000 distinct CDR3 sequences, about a sixth of them seen just once. As regards this clonotype: Its antigen is unidentified.

Study-level points and caveats: CD4+ contracting clones were mainly CM and EM; CD8+ ones, EMRA.

This receptor was taken from a man aged 18 to 30 who had mild COVID-19 (a few samples of this study predate the infection). Cell type and time point are not known. Sequencing input: PBMCs or a T cell subset sorted from them (not recorded which).

In DNA form, the CDR3 reads TGTGCCAGCAGTTGGGCAGTTCTTCAGCCCCAGCATTTT. It codes for CASSWAVLQPQHF. This chain connects TRBV28 to TRBJ1-5; D call uncertain. Trimming took 4 bases from V and 6 from J, leaving 10 bases between them. From germline, CDR1 is MDHEN and CDR2 SYDVKM. This CDR3 contains 13 residues.